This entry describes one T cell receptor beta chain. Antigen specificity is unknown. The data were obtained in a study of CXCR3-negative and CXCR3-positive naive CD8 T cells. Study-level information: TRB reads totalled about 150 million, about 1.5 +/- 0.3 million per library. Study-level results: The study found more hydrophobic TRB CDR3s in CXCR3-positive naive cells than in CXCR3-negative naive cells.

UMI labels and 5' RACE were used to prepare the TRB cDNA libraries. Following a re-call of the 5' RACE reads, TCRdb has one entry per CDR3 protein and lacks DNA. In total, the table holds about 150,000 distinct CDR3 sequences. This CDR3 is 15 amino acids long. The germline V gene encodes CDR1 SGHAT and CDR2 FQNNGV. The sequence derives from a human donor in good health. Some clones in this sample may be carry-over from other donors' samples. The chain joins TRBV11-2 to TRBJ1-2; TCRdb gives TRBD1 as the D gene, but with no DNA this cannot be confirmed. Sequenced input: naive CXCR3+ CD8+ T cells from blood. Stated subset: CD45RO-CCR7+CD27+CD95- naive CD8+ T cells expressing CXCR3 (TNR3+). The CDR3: CASSLMGAVDYGYTF.